The 2 T cell receptor beta chains listed next were all sequenced from one sample in a study of blood T cell repertoires in COVID-19. Assay: immunoSEQ multiplex PCR; the TCRdb copy retains only in-frame clones and omits some. The profile covers 30,000 to 40,000 clones, with about 80% appearing a single time and around a third taken by the ten largest. The sequencing input was peripheral blood. These receptors originate from an elderly man with acute or convalescent COVID-19.

The rearrangement links TRBV6-6 to TRBJ2-3; 12 nucleotides match TRBD1. Germline V gives CDR1 MNHNY, CDR2 SVGAGI (reference sequence). V lost 5 bases to trimming and J lost 4 bases; unmatched junction nucleotides: 10. The CDR3 length is 17 residues. CDR3: CASSPGQGAKRADTQYF. CDR3 in DNA: TGTGCCAGCAGTCCGGGACAGGGGGCGAAGCGCGCAGATACGCAGTATTTT.

The chain combines TRBV4-3 with TRBJ2-7; weak D call: TRBD1 (6 bases). Germline V gene sequence: CDR1 LGHNA, CDR2 YSLEER. The CDR3 consists of 14 residues. V lost 0 bases, J lost 7 bases, and 13 bases lay in between. In DNA form, the CDR3 reads TGCGCCAGCAGCCAAGATTGGGCAGGGGATGAGCAGTACTTC. Protein: CASSQDWAGDEQYF.